The T cell receptor (beta chain) under discussion was sequenced for a study of control samples from healthy donors and cancer patients. The table came from immunoSEQ multiplex PCR; TCRdb's copy has only in-frame clones and leaves some out. The table includes approximately 54,000 clones, roughly 86% detected once. Trimming removed 3 bases from V and 0 bases from J, with 13 bases in between. Germline CDR1 is SGDLS and CDR2 is YYNGEE. CDR3 length: 17 residues. The origin of this receptor is a man aged 45 to 65 with head and neck cancer. Sequenced sample: PBMCs. The chain uses TRBV9 and TRBJ1-6; D perhaps matches TRBD1 (6 bases). CDR3 bases: TGTGCCAGCAGCGGGGGGCCTTCGAGCTCCTATAATTCACCCCTCCACTTT. It is translated as CASSGGPSSSYNSPLHF. Drawing the rest from reference TRBV9 and TRBJ1-6, the complete variable domain is DSGVTQTPKHLITATGQRVTLRCSPRSGDLSVYWYQQSLDQGLQFLIQYYNGEERAKGNILERFSAQQFPDLHSELNLSSLELGDSALYFCASSGGPSSSYNSPLHFGNGTRLTVT.